The entry below describes one TCR beta chain. The data originate from a study of technical replicates of blood from a handful of donors. With V trimmed by 7 bases and J by 2 bases, 8 bases remained unmatched. The length of the CDR3 is 15 residues. Germline V CDR1 and CDR2: SGHNT, YYREEE (reference sequence). Profiling relied on immunoSEQ multiplex PCR, and the TCRdb table lists in-frame clones only, not all of them. The data contain approximately 99,000 clones, 95% of them seen just once; the ten biggest clones take up around 0.21%. This TCR was recovered from a human donor in good health. Sequenced sample: T cells isolated from PBMCs. This rearrangement joins TRBV5-4 to TRBJ2-3, with TRBD2 identical over 9 bases. This chain's CDR3 is CASRRAGGPTDTQYF. CDR3 DNA sequence: TGTGCCAGCCGCAGGGCGGGAGGGCCCACAGATACGCAGTATTTT.